This TCR beta chain was observed in a study of molecular identifiers for immune sequencing clone quantification. Findings of the study overall: Beyond 20 RNA copies, clones held over 99% of effector molecules, compared with under 1% in naive cells.

TCRdb re-analysed the PCR reads in MiXCR, keeping a single row per CDR3 protein. Altogether about 320,000 distinct CDR3 sequences are present, about 22% being singletons, with the ten largest covering over 0.7%. This clonotype was seen at least ten times. The antigen is not known. Isolation of naive CD8 T cells was achieved by sorting on a CD8+CD4-CCR7+CD45RA+ phenotype. Germline V CDR1 and CDR2: SGHTA, FQGNSA. CDR3 length equals 15 residues. V was pared by 5 bases and J by 3 bases, with 14 bases between. Sequenced material: naive CD8+ T cells from blood, with Jurkat cell RNA spiked in. Subset specified: FACS-sorted CD8+CD4-CCR7+CD45RA+ naive T cells. This receptor was taken from a human donor in good health. Some libraries in this study had Jurkat cell RNA spiked in. The chain joins TRBV7-2 to TRBJ2-1; no definite D call. For the CDR3, the DNA is TGTGCCAGCAGCCCTAATCCTTCTCTCTACAATGAGCAGTTCTTC. It encodes CASSPNPSLYNEQFF.